What follows is one TCR beta chain and its context. The sample originates from a study of blood T cell repertoires in COVID-19. The method was immunoSEQ multiplex PCR; TCRdb's version includes in-frame clones alone and lacks a portion of them. The sample lists 100,000 to 120,000 clones, 76% occurring once. This CDR3 region has 15 residues. After removal of 0 bases from V and 2 bases from J, the junction contained 3 bases not matched to a gene. Germline CDR1 MNHEY, CDR2 SMNVEV (reference sequence). This clonotype originated in an elderly woman with acute or convalescent COVID-19. Input material: peripheral blood. J is TRBJ2-7 and V is TRBV27; TRBD2 matches at 8 bases. The CDR3 here is CASSLSLAGPYEQYF. CDR3 nucleotide sequence: TGTGCCAGCAGTTTATCTTTAGCGGGACCCTACGAGCAGTACTTC.